Shown below are 8 T cell receptor beta chains from a single sample sequenced in a study of blood T cells in healthy people across ages. Primed by a sample-barcoded 5' primer and a J-beta primer mix, a second PCR proceeded for roughly 6 to 12 cycles. MiXCR was run by TCRdb on the 5' RACE reads, yielding one entry per CDR3 protein. The data show more than 800,000 distinct CDR3 sequences, with more than 25% seen just once and roughly 17% held by the top ten. Sequenced sample: blood. All receptors come from a woman aged 80 or older in good health.

In this sample, this clonotype turned up a few times. The genes are TRBV29-1 and TRBJ2-2, with 11 bases that match TRBD1. The CDR3 length is 15 residues. The germline CDR1 and CDR2 sequences are SQVTM and ANQGSEA. V gave up 7 bases and J gave up 0 bases; unmatched junction bases: 4. CDR3 loop: CSARDRGANTGELFF. In DNA form, the CDR3 reads TGCAGCGCCCGGGACAGGGGGGCGAACACCGGGGAGCTGTTTTTT.

This clonotype was observed at least ten times. CDR3 sequence reads: CASNRDRAIQETQYF. The DNA of the CDR3 is TGTGCCAGCAACCGGGACAGGGCAATTCAAGAGACCCAGTACTTC. The rearrangement joins TRBV7-2 to TRBJ2-5; 9 bases fit TRBD1. The V gene's germline CDR1 is SGHTA and CDR2 FQGNSA. The CDR3 runs 15 residues. The V and J ends lost 7 bases and 2 bases, in that order; junction bases with no gene match: 8.

This clonotype was found many times. V is TRBV27 and J is TRBJ1-6, with 9 nucleotides matching TRBD1. Looked up from germline, CDR1 is MNHEY and CDR2 is SMNVEV (reference sequence). This CDR3 comprises 17 residues. V lost 2 bases and J lost 3; bases outside the gene matches: 5. The CDR3: CASSLRGDRDYNSPLHF. CDR3 DNA sequence: TGTGCCAGCAGTTTAAGGGGGGACAGGGACTATAATTCACCCCTCCACTTT.

This clonotype appeared many times. The rearrangement uses TRBV7-2 and TRBJ1-1; 7 bases map to TRBD1. CDR3 length: 13 residues. Germline CDR1 and CDR2: SGHTA and FQGNSA. V lost 5 bases to trimming and J lost 4 bases; unmatched junction nucleotides: 4. In DNA, the CDR3 is TGTGCCAGCAGCCTCGGGACAGTCACTGAAGCTTTCTTT. Residues: CASSLGTVTEAFF.

The CDR3 loop is CASSLGVEDNQPQHF. The CDR3 DNA reads as TGTGCCAGCAGCCTCGGTGTTGAGGACAATCAGCCCCAGCATTTT. The J gene is TRBJ1-5, the V gene TRBV3-1, with D unresolved. CDR1 LGHDT and CDR2 YNNKEL come from the germline V gene (reference sequence). V lost 4 bases and J 3 bases, leaving 13 bases between the germline ends. The CDR3 contains 15 residues.

This clonotype appeared many times. This chain links TRBV7-2 with TRBJ1-6; 10 bases agree with TRBD1. Germline V gene sequence: CDR1 SGHTA, CDR2 FQGNSA. This CDR3 contains 17 residues. The junction had 10 bases not matched to a gene; V was cut back by 5 bases and J by 6 bases. The chain's CDR3 is CASSERGTGAANSPLHF. The CDR3 nucleotides read TGTGCCAGCAGCGAAAGAGGGACAGGGGCGGCTAATTCACCCCTCCACTTT.

This clonotype came up a few times. This chain uses TRBV6-2 or TRBV6-3 with TRBJ2-2, with a tentative D call TRBD2 (5 bases). V lost 5 bases and J lost 6, with 13 bases in between. Germline V gives CDR1 MNHEY, CDR2 SVGEGT. The CDR3 loop spans 14 amino acids. CDR3 amino acids: CASSRLSMAGELFF. In nucleotides, the CDR3 is TGTGCCAGCAGTAGACTAAGTATGGCCGGGGAGCTGTTTTTT.

This clonotype was seen a few times. The J gene is TRBJ2-2, the V gene TRBV7-2; D gene uncertain. This CDR3 region has 14 residues. Germline CDR1 reads SGHTA; CDR2 reads FQGNSA. V was shortened by 5 bases and J by 3 bases, with 10 bases between the two germline ends. CDR3 nucleotide sequence: TGTGCCAGCAGCGACGGACCCTACACCGGGGAGCTGTTTTTT. Translating it yields CASSDGPYTGELFF.